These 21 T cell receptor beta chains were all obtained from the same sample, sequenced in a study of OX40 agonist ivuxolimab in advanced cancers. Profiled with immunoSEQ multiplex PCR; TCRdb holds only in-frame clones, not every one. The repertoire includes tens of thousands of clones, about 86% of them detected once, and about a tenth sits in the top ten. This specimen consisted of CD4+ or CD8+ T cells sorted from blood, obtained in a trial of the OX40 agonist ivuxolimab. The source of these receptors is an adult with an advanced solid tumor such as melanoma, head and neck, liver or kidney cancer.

The CDR3 nucleotides read TGTGCCAGCAGCGTAGGCGGGCGGGCTGACTACGAGCAGTACTTC. It encodes CASSVGGRADYEQYF. This sequence joins TRBV9 and TRBJ2-7; D is perhaps TRBD2 (5 bases). CDR1 is SGDLS and CDR2 is YYNGEE in the germline V gene. V shed 0 bases and J shed 3 bases, with 13 bases lying between them. The CDR3 spans 15 residues. Together with reference TRBV9 and TRBJ2-7, the CDR3 gives the full variable domain: DSGVTQTPKHLITATGQRVTLRCSPRSGDLSVYWYQQSLDQGLQFLIQYYNGEERAKGNILERFSAQQFPDLHSELNLSSLELGDSALYFCASSVGGRADYEQYFGPGTRLTVT.

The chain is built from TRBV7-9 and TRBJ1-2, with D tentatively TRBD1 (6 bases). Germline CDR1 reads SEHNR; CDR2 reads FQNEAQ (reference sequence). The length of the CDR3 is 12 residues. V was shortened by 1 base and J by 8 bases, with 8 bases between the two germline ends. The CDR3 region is CASSLGGGGYTF. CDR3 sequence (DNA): TGTGCCAGCAGCTTAGGAGGGGGAGGCTACACCTTC.

CDR3 sequence (DNA): TGTGCCAGCAGAGGACTACCCGCACGCACAGATACGCAGTATTTT. Protein: CASRGLPARTDTQYF. The rearrangement joins TRBV6-5 to TRBJ2-3, with D perhaps matching TRBD2 (6 bases). V was cut by 6 bases and J by 1 base, with 14 bases left in between. The CDR3 length is 15 residues. Per the germline V gene, CDR1 is MNHEY and CDR2 is SVGAGI.

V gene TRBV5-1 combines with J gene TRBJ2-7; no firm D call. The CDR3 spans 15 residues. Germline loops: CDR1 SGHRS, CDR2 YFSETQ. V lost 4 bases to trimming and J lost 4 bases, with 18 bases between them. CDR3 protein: CASSVGLREHYEQYF. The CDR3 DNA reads TGCGCCAGCAGCGTTGGCTTGCGAGAACATTACGAGCAGTACTTC.

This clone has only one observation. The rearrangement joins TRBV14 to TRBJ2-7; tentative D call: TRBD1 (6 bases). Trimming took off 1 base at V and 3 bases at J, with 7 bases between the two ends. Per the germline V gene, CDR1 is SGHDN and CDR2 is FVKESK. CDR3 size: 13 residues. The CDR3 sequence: CASSQGGGYEQYF. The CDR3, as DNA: TGTGCCAGCAGCCAAGGAGGGGGCTACGAGCAGTACTTC.

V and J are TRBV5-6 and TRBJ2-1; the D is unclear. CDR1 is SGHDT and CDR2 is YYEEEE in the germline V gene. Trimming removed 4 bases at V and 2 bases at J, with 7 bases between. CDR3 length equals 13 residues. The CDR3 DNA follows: TGTGCCAGCAGCGGATGGACCTACAATGAGCAGTTCTTC. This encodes CASSGWTYNEQFF.

The CDR3 protein is CASSARRGGGTEAFF. The CDR3 region has the DNA TGTGCCAGCAGTGCCCGGAGGGGTGGGGGTACTGAAGCTTTCTTT. The genes are TRBV6-1 and TRBJ1-1; D may be TRBD1 (5 bases). The V and J ends lost 4 bases and 5 bases respectively, with 17 bases between them. The CDR3 is 15 residues long. Germline assignment: CDR1 MNHNS and CDR2 SASEGT.

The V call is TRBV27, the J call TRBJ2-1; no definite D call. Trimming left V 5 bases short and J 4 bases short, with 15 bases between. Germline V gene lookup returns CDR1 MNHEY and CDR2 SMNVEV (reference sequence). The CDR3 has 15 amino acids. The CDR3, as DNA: TGTGCCAGCAGTCCGGCCGGCAGCCTGTACAATGAGCAGTTCTTC. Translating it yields CASSPAGSLYNEQFF.

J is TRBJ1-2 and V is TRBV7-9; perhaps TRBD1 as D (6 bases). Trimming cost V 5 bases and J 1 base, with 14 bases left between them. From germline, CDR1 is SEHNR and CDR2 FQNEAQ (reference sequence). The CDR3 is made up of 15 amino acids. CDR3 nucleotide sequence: TGTGCCAGCAGCCTTGACAGGCCCTTTAACTATGGCTACACCTTC. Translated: CASSLDRPFNYGYTF. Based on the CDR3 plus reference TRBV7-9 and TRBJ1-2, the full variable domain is DTGVSQNPRHKITKRGQNVTFRCDPISEHNRLYWYRQTLGQGPEFLTYFQNEAQLEKSRLLSDRFSAERPKGSFSTLEIQRTEQGDSAMYLCASSLDRPFNYGYTFGSGTRLTVV.

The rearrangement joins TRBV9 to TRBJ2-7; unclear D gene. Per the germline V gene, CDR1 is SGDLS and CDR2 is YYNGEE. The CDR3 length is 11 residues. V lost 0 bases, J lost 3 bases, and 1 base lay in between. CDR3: CASSVGYEQYF. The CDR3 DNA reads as TGTGCCAGCAGCGTAGGCTACGAGCAGTACTTC.

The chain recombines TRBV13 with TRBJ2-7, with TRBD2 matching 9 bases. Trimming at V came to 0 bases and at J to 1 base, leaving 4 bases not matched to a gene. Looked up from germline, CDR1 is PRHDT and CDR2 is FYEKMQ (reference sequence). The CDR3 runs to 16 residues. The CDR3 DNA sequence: TGTGCCAGCAGCTTAGGAACTACTAGCGGGTCCTACGAGCAGTACTTC. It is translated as CASSLGTTSGSYEQYF.

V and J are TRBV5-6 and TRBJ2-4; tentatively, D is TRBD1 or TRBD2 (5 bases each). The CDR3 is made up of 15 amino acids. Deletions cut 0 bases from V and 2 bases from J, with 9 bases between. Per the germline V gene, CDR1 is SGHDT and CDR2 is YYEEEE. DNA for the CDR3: TGTGCCAGCAGCTTGGTGGGGGAGCCCAAAAACATTCAGTACTTC. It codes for CASSLVGEPKNIQYF.

As DNA, the CDR3 is TGTGCCACCAGCACCTCCTCCGGGACTAGCGGGCCTTCCTACAATGAGCAGTTCTTC. Translated, it gives CATSTSSGTSGPSYNEQFF. The V call is TRBV15, the J call TRBJ2-1; 12 bases are shared with TRBD2. Trimming took 4 bases from V and 1 from J; bases not matched to a gene: 11. CDR1 is LNHNV, CDR2 YYDKDF, per germline (reference sequence). This CDR3 has 19 residues.

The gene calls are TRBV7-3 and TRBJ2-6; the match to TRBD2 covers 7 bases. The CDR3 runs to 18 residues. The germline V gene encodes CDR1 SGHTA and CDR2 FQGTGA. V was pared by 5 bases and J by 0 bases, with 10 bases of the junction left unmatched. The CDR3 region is CASSPLGWDYSGANVLTF. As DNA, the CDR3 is TGTGCCAGCAGCCCTCTAGGATGGGACTACTCTGGGGCCAACGTCCTGACTTTC.

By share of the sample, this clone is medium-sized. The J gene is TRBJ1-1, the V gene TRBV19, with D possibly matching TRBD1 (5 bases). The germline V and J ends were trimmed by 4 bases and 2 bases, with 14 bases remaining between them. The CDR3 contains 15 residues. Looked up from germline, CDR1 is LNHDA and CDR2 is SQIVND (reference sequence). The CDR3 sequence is CASSRDFGVNTEAFF. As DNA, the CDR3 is TGTGCCAGTAGTAGGGACTTTGGCGTTAACACTGAAGCTTTCTTT.

Here the CDR3 reads CASSATGTSPHNEQFF. CDR3 bases: TGTGCCAGCAGTGCTACCGGGACTAGCCCCCACAATGAGCAGTTCTTC. The rearrangement joins TRBV6-4 to TRBJ2-1, with 9 bases lining up with TRBD2. The V gene end was trimmed by 4 bases and the J gene end by 5 bases; junction bases not matched to a gene: 9. There are 16 residues in the CDR3. Germline CDR1 is MRHNA and CDR2 is SNTAGT.

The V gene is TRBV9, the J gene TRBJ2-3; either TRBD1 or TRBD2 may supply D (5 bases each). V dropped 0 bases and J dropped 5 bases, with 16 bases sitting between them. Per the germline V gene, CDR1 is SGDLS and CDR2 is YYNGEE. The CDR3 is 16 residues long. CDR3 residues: CASSVAMGEGGDTQYF. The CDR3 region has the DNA TGTGCCAGCAGCGTAGCTATGGGGGAAGGTGGAGATACGCAGTATTTT.

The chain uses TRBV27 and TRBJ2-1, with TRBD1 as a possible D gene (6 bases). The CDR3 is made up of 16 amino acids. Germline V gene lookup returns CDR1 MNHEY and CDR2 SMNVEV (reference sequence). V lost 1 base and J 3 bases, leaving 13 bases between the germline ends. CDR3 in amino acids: CASSLYLGQYYNEQFF. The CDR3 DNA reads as TGTGCCAGCAGTTTATATCTTGGACAGTACTACAATGAGCAGTTCTTC.

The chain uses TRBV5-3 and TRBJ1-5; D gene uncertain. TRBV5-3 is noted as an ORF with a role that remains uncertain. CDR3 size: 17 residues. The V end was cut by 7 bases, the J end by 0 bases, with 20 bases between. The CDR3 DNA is TGTGCCAGAGGCGGGTTCGAGCAAAACGATAGCAATCAGCCCCAGCATTTT. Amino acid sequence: CARGGFEQNDSNQPQHF.

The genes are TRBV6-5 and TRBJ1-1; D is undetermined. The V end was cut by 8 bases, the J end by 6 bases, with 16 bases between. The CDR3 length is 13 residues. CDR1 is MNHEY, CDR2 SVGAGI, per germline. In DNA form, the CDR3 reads TGTGCCAGCCGGCGGCAGATTAGATCTGAAGCTTTCTTT. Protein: CASRRQIRSEAFF.

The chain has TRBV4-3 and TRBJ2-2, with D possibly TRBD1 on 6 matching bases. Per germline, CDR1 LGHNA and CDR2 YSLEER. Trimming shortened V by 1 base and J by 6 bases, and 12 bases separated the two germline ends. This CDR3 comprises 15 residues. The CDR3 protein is CASSQARTASGELFF. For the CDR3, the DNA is TGCGCCAGCAGCCAAGCCCGGACAGCATCCGGGGAGCTGTTTTTT.